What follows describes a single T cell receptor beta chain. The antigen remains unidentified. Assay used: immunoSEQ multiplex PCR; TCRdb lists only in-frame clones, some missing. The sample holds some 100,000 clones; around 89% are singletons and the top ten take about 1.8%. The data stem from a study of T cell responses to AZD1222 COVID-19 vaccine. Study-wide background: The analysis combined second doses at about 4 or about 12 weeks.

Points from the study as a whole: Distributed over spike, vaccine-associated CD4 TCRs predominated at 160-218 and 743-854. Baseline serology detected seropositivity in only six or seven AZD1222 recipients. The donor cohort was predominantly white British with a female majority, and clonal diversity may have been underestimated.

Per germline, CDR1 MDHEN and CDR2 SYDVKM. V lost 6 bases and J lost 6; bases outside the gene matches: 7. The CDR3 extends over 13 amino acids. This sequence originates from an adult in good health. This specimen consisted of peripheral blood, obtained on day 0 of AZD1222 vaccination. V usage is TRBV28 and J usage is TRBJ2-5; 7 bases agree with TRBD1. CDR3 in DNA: TGTGCCAGCAGCCTGACAGGGCAACAGACCCAGTACTTC. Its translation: CASSLTGQQTQYF. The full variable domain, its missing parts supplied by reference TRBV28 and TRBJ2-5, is DVKVTQSSRYLVKRTGEKVFLECVQDMDHENMFWYRQDPGLGLRLIYFSYDVKMKEKGDIPEGYSVSREKKERFSLILESASTNQTSMYLCASSLTGQQTQYFGPGTRLLVL.